In this sample, the clone carrying this TCR beta chain turned up many times. What it binds is not known. This entry belongs to a study of T cells in Graves' hyperthyroidism and ophthalmopathy. Study outcomes and limitations: The majority of expanded thyroid clonotypes above 0.001 also appeared in blood.

The ends were cut back, 4 bases at V and 1 base at J, with 11 bases in the middle. The CDR3 is 14 residues long. Template material for amplifying TCR beta CDR3 regions consisted of RNA transcripts. The study used the HTBI primer set for a first-round RT-PCR of the TCR CDR3. Each CDR3 protein is one row after TCRdb ran MiXCR on the multiplex PCR reads. The sample carries under 300,000 distinct CDR3 sequences, about 15% recorded once. The source of the PBMCs was 8 to 10 ml of fresh peripheral blood. The sample was blood. The clonotype was recovered from a woman between 40 and 50 years old with Graves' hyperthyroidism that later progressed to Graves' ophthalmopathy. The chain is built from TRBV12-3 or TRBV12-4 and TRBJ2-7, with TRBD1 as a possible D gene (6 bases). CDR3 DNA sequence: TGTGCCAGCAGTTATGGGGGCGCATCCTACGAGCAGTACTTC. Its protein is CASSYGGASYEQYF.